A single sample is the source of the 14 T cell receptor beta chains below, sequenced in a study of glioma-infiltrating T cells. The iRepertoire nested amplicon-rescue multiplex PCR amplified TCR alpha and beta CDR3s from RNA. TCRdb reprocessed the multiplex PCR reads with MiXCR, giving one entry per CDR3 protein. This sample has about 89,000 distinct CDR3 sequences, with under 30% found just once. The sequencing sample was made of glioma tissue, nonneoplastic brain tissue, or PBMCs (not recorded which). These receptors all come from a human donor with low-grade glioma or glioblastoma, undergoing nonglioma brain surgery, or in good health (not recorded which).

V usage is TRBV6-5 and J usage is TRBJ2-1; D unclear. Germline lookup yields CDR1 MNHEY and CDR2 SVGAGI. The CDR3 totals 12 residues. CDR3 sequence: CTTSPSRQEQFF. For the CDR3, the DNA is TGTACCACCAGTCCTAGTCGGCAGGAGCAGTTCTTC.

V and J are TRBV6-2 or TRBV6-3 and TRBJ2-1, with D uncertain. V lost 0 bases, J lost 0 bases, and 6 bases lay in between. Germline values: CDR1 MNHEY, CDR2 SVGEGT. The CDR3 contains 15 residues. This CDR3 reads CASSYSRSSYNEQFF. The CDR3 DNA follows: TGTGCCAGCAGTTACTCGAGGAGCTCCTACAATGAGCAGTTCTTC.

This chain links TRBV12-3 or TRBV12-4 with TRBJ2-7, with 9 bases lining up with TRBD2. The CDR3 totals 16 residues. Losses at the gene ends were 3 bases for V and 6 bases for J; bases not matched to a gene: 12. CDR3 DNA: TGTGCCAGCAGTTTCACAGCGGGGGGTTCTCTCCTCGAGCAGTACTTC. The encoded protein is CASSFTAGGSLLEQYF.

The table lists this clonotype with many counts. The rearrangement uses TRBV20-1 and TRBJ1-2; D is unresolved. The V end lost 0 bases, the J end lost 3 bases, and 11 bases lay between the germline ends. The CDR3 runs to 14 residues. Looked up from germline, CDR1 is DFQATT and CDR2 is SNEGSKA (reference sequence). CDR3 in DNA: TGCAGTGCTAGAGATCCCCGACTCTACTATGGCTACACCTTC. It codes for CSARDPRLYYGYTF.

This clonotype was detected many times. This chain joins TRBV20-1 and TRBJ1-1; 8 bases fit TRBD1. The J segment lost 6 bases and the V segment lost 6 bases, leaving 6 bases of the junction unmatched. CDR1 and CDR2 from the germline V gene are DFQATT and SNEGSKA (reference sequence). The CDR3 extends over 12 amino acids. The CDR3 region has the DNA TGCAGTGCAATGACAGGGGTGGCTGAAGCTTTCTTT. This gives the protein CSAMTGVAEAFF.

This clonotype was recorded once. Given a much more abundant clone one base away, this may be a read error. The V gene is TRBV29-1, the J gene TRBJ1-1; no clear D gene. V lost 3 bases, J lost 1 base, and 6 bases lay in between. The CDR3 spans 12 residues. CDR1 SQVTM and CDR2 ANQGSEA come from the germline V gene. Here the CDR3 DNA reads TGCAGCGTTGACGACGGGAACACTGAAGCTTTCTTT. Its translation is CSVDDGNTEAFF.

This clonotype was seen a single time. A much larger clonotype is one base distant, so this may be a read error. This CDR3 is CASSQDWVASNKQFF. DNA for the CDR3: TGTGCCAGCAGCCAAGATTGGGTAGCTTCTAATAAGCAGTTCTTC. The gene calls are TRBV14 and TRBJ2-1; D remains unclear. Germline values: CDR1 SGHDN, CDR2 FVKESK. V lost 0 bases and J lost 11, with 17 bases in between. The CDR3 covers 15 residues.

This clonotype was seen at least ten times. The chain has TRBV29-1 and TRBJ1-2, with a tentative D call TRBD1 (5 bases). Germline assignment: CDR1 SQVTM and CDR2 ANQGSEA. This CDR3 has 11 amino acids. Trimming left V 6 bases short and J 5 bases short, with 10 bases between. The CDR3 nucleotides are TGCAGCGTCTGGACAACTTATGGCTACACCTTC. Its protein product is CSVWTTYGYTF.

The chain couples TRBV5-4 to TRBJ2-5, with D perhaps TRBD2 (7 bases). V was cut by 3 bases and J by 2 bases, with 14 bases left in between. The CDR3 sequence is 15 residues long. From germline, CDR1 is SGHNT and CDR2 YYREEE (reference sequence). CDR3 nucleotide sequence: TGTGCCAGCAGCTCGGGAGGACAGTCACAAGAGACCCAGTACTTC. This translates into CASSSGGQSQETQYF.

This clonotype was recorded a few times. The gene calls are TRBV7-9 and TRBJ1-5; the D gene is possibly TRBD1 (5 bases). CDR3 size: 14 residues. With 0 bases removed from V and 6 bases from J, the gap between germline ends came to 9 bases. Germline lookup yields CDR1 SEHNR and CDR2 FQNEAQ (reference sequence). The CDR3 DNA reads as TGTGCCAGCAGCTTAGCAGGGGAGGGTCAGCCCCAGCATTTT. Residues: CASSLAGEGQPQHF.

For this clonotype: This sequence may be a read error, since a much larger clone differs from it by one base. This chain links TRBV7-6 with TRBJ2-7; tentative D call: TRBD1 (5 bases). The CDR3 runs to 14 residues. Germline-derived CDR1 and CDR2 are SGHVS and FNYEAQ. The chain's CDR3 is CASSTAAGSYDQYF. The CDR3 coding sequence is TGTGCCAGCAGCACCGCGGCAGGGTCCTACGACCAGTACTTC.

The J gene is TRBJ1-4, the V gene TRBV12-3 or TRBV12-4; unclear D gene. The CDR3 is 14 amino acids. Between the trimmed V and J ends, which lost 3 bases and 6 bases, there was a span of 11 bases. The CDR3 sequence is CASSLTPVYEKLFF. CDR3 sequence (DNA): TGTGCCAGCAGTTTGACGCCGGTATATGAAAAACTGTTTTTT.

Of note for this clonotype: One junction end does not reproduce the germline sequence, and a read error may be involved. The V gene is TRBV7-2, the J gene TRBJ2-7; possibly TRBD1 for D (5 bases). CDR1 and CDR2 (germline): SGHTA, FQGNSA. CDR3 size: 13 residues. The CDR3 nucleotides are TGTGCCAGCGGCTTAACAGGTTTTTACGAGCAGTACTTC. This encodes CASGLTGFYEQYF.

This clonotype was seen repeatedly, ten times or more. V and J are TRBV7-2 and TRBJ2-5; 12 bases line up with TRBD2. After removal of 4 bases from V and 1 base from J, the junction contained 13 bases not matched to a gene. The germline CDR1 and CDR2 sequences are SGHTA and FQGNSA. This CDR3 region has 19 residues. CDR3 loop: CASSSRLAGAVMGQETQYF. The CDR3 nucleotides read TGTGCCAGCAGCTCCCGACTAGCGGGAGCGGTGATGGGCCAAGAGACCCAGTACTTC.